These 25 T cell receptor beta chains share one sample of origin, sequenced in a study of PD-L1 blockade in urothelial cancer. Assay used: immunoSEQ multiplex PCR; TCRdb lists only in-frame clones, some missing. The sample has over 100,000 clones, roughly 90% seen once. The time point was: peripheral blood 6 weeks after treatment start. Specimen: PBMCs, collected around atezolizumab (anti-PD-L1) treatment. The receptors were sampled from a man in his 60s with urothelial cancer.

This clone appeared once. J is TRBJ2-7 and V is TRBV7-3; 9 positions match TRBD1. The V gene end was trimmed by 3 bases and the J gene end by 3 bases; junction bases not matched to a gene: 6. The CDR3 loop spans 15 amino acids. In germline, CDR1 is SGHTA, CDR2 FQGTGA. The CDR3 DNA follows: TGTGCCAGCAGCTTCGCAGAGGGACAGGGCTACGAGCAGTACTTC. Protein: CASSFAEGQGYEQYF.

The chain carries TRBV5-6 and TRBJ1-5, with D perhaps TRBD1 (6 bases). V was shortened by 2 bases and J by 6 bases, with 18 bases between the two germline ends. Per germline, CDR1 SGHDT and CDR2 YYEEEE. There are 16 residues in the CDR3. Written as DNA, the CDR3 is TGTGCCAGCAGCTTACGCGGCGGGGGGGCGGGTCAGCCCCAGCATTTT. It encodes CASSLRGGGAGQPQHF.

This clone was recorded only once. V gene TRBV25-1 combines with J gene TRBJ2-2; a weak D match, TRBD1 (5 bases). CDR1 MGHDK and CDR2 SYGVNS come from the germline V gene. This CDR3 comprises 14 residues. V shed 4 bases and J shed 2 bases, with 8 bases lying between them. This chain's CDR3 is CASSAQENTGELFF. CDR3 nucleotide sequence: TGTGCCAGCAGTGCACAGGAAAACACCGGGGAGCTGTTTTTT.

The rearrangement joins TRBV28 to TRBJ1-1; 7 bases are a match to TRBD1. V was clipped by 8 bases and J by 1 base; unmatched bases: 19. Germline V gene lookup returns CDR1 MDHEN and CDR2 SYDVKM. The CDR3 runs to 18 residues. CDR3 in DNA: TGTGCCAGCCGGACAGGCCCTATGGGAATCTTTTGGAACACTGAAGCTTTCTTT. Protein: CASRTGPMGIFWNTEAFF.

The chain carries TRBV28 and TRBJ1-2; 8 bases are a match to TRBD1. The junction had 5 bases not matched to a gene; V was cut back by 7 bases and J by 1 base. The CDR3 consists of 14 residues. Germline loops: CDR1 MDHEN, CDR2 SYDVKM. CDR3 DNA: TGTGCCAGCAAGGGGACAGGAAATAACTATGGCTACACCTTC. As protein: CASKGTGNNYGYTF.

The rearrangement joins TRBV2 to TRBJ2-2; 7 nucleotides align to TRBD1. From germline, CDR1 is SNHLY and CDR2 FYNNEI. The CDR3 is 13 residues long. With V trimmed by 5 bases and J by 6 bases, 3 bases remained unmatched. As DNA, the CDR3 is TGTGCCAGCAGTTTCCAGGGGGCCGGGGAGCTGTTTTTT. Its protein is CASSFQGAGELFF. Full variable domain (rest looked up from reference TRBV2 and TRBJ2-2): EPEVTQTPSHQVTQMGQEVILRCVPISNHLYFYWYRQILGQKVEFLVSFYNNEISEKSEIFDDQFSVERPDGSNFTLKIRSTKLEDSAMYFCASSFQGAGELFFGEGSRLTVL.

The gene calls are TRBV4-3 and TRBJ1-6; TRBD1 matches at 7 bases. This CDR3 comprises 14 residues. V was pared by 3 bases and J by 8 bases, with 4 bases of the junction left unmatched. CDR1 and CDR2 (germline): LGHNA, YSLEER. For the CDR3, the DNA is TGCGCCAGCAGCCAGCAGGGGGGTGATTCACCCCTCCACTTT. It codes for CASSQQGGDSPLHF.

V usage is TRBV4-2 and J usage is TRBJ1-2, with a weak D call TRBD1 (6 bases). V was pared by 3 bases and J by 2 bases, with 10 bases between. Germline V CDR1 and CDR2: LGHNA, YNFKEQ. The CDR3 is 14 residues long. The CDR3: CASSQADRNYGYTF. DNA of the CDR3: TGTGCCAGCAGCCAGGCCGACAGGAACTATGGCTACACCTTC.

This chain connects TRBV2 to TRBJ1-6; 8 nucleotides align to TRBD1. Germline lookup yields CDR1 SNHLY and CDR2 FYNNEI. The junction had 12 bases not matched to a gene; V was cut back by 8 bases and J by 12 bases. CDR3 length equals 14 residues. CDR3 nucleotides: TGTGCCAGCGTCGGACAGGGCTTTACGGGACCCCTCCACTTT. Protein product: CASVGQGFTGPLHF.

The chain couples TRBV6-5 to TRBJ1-1; 7 bases align to TRBD1. The length of the CDR3 is 14 residues. The germline V gene encodes CDR1 MNHEY and CDR2 SVGAGI. V was clipped by 6 bases and J by 1 base; unmatched bases: 5. The DNA of the CDR3 is TGTGCCAGCAGAAAAGGGACAGCGAACACTGAAGCTTTCTTT. Residues: CASRKGTANTEAFF.

J is TRBJ2-7 and V is TRBV7-6, with 7 nucleotides matching TRBD2. Germline V gene data show CDR1 as SGHVS and CDR2 as FNYEAQ. The CDR3 spans 15 residues. Trimming cost V 0 bases and J 3 bases; bases outside gene matches: 5. The CDR3 spells CASSLAPAGNYEQYF. The CDR3 nucleotides are TGTGCCAGCAGCTTAGCGCCAGCGGGGAACTACGAGCAGTACTTC.

This clone was recorded a few times. The V gene is TRBV19, the J gene TRBJ2-1, with TRBD2 matching over 10 bases. With V trimmed by 7 bases and J by 4 bases, 10 bases remained unmatched. Germline CDR1 and CDR2: LNHDA and SQIVND (reference sequence). This CDR3 is built from 16 residues. CDR3 bases: TGTGCCAGTAAAGCTCTTATAGCGGGAGGTTACAATGAGCAGTTCTTC. Its translation is CASKALIAGGYNEQFF. The entire variable domain, with the rest obtained from reference TRBV19 and TRBJ2-1, is as follows: DGGITQSPKYLFRKEGQNVTLSCEQNLNHDAMYWYRQDPGQGLRLIYYSQIVNDFQKGDIAEGYSVSREKKESFPLTVTSAQKNPTAFYLCASKALIAGGYNEQFFGPGTRLTVL.

The rearrangement joins TRBV21-1 to TRBJ2-7; the table gives TRBD1 as D, unverified against the DNA. TRBV21-1 is noted as a pseudogene. This CDR3 is 15 amino acids long. The CDR3 sequence: CASSVQGGPAYEQYF. The CDR3 nucleotides read TGTGCCAGCAGCGTGCAAGGGGGCCCCGCCTACGAGCAGTACTTC.

V is TRBV5-8 and J is TRBJ2-5; 8 nucleotides agree with TRBD2. The ends lost 0 bases at V and 5 bases at J; junction bases unmatched: 6. The length of the CDR3 is 15 residues. CDR1 SGHTS and CDR2 YDEGEE come from the germline V gene. For the CDR3, the DNA is TGTGCCAGCAGCTTGGTAGCGGGGCTCAGCGAGACCCAGTACTTC. Translation gives CASSLVAGLSETQYF. Complete variable domain (other parts from reference TRBV5-8 and TRBJ2-5): EAGVTQSPTHLIKTRGQQATLRCSPISGHTSVYWYQQALGLGLQFLLWYDEGEERNRGNFPPRFSGRQFPNYSSELNVNALELEDSALYLCASSLVAGLSETQYFGPGTRLLVL.

This clone was detected once. The V gene is TRBV28, the J gene TRBJ2-7; 7 nucleotides line up with TRBD1. The germline gives CDR1 MDHEN, CDR2 SYDVKM. With 5 bases clipped from V and 0 bases from J, the junction kept 4 bases outside the gene matches. CDR3 size: 14 residues. In nucleotides, the CDR3 is TGTGCCAGCAGTGGGGACAGCGACTCCTACGAGCAGTACTTC. This encodes CASSGDSDSYEQYF.

The chain joins TRBV19 to TRBJ2-2, with a tentative D call TRBD2 (7 bases). Germline V gene lookup returns CDR1 LNHDA and CDR2 SQIVND (reference sequence). This CDR3 is 16 amino acids long. Trimming took 6 bases from V and 1 from J, leaving 15 bases between them. CDR3 DNA sequence: TGTGCCAGTAGGGGGGGGCAAATCGTGAACACCGGGGAGCTGTTTTTT. Its translation: CASRGGQIVNTGELFF.

The chain combines TRBV5-1 with TRBJ2-7; 11 bases match TRBD2. CDR1 is SGHRS and CDR2 is YFSETQ in the germline V gene. The CDR3 runs to 16 residues. The J segment lost 0 bases and the V segment lost 4 bases, leaving 6 bases of the junction unmatched. Here the CDR3 DNA reads TGCGCCAGCAGCCCAGGGACTAGCGGTAACTCCTACGAGCAGTACTTC. Amino acids: CASSPGTSGNSYEQYF.

The V and J genes are TRBV2 and TRBJ2-1, with 9 bases fitting TRBD2. Germline assignment: CDR1 SNHLY and CDR2 FYNNEI. The CDR3 is 15 residues long. Trimming removed 4 bases from V and 3 bases from J; junction bases left unmatched: 4. The CDR3 loop is CASSVRGGVYNEQFF. Written as DNA, the CDR3 is TGTGCCAGCAGTGTTCGCGGGGGGGTCTACAATGAGCAGTTCTTC. The full variable domain, rest sourced from reference TRBV2 and TRBJ2-1, is EPEVTQTPSHQVTQMGQEVILRCVPISNHLYFYWYRQILGQKVEFLVSFYNNEISEKSEIFDDQFSVERPDGSNFTLKIRSTKLEDSAMYFCASSVRGGVYNEQFFGPGTRLTVL.

This chain's CDR3 is CASSEIRTGPETQYF. CDR3 sequence (DNA): TGTGCCAGCAGTGAAATACGGACAGGGCCGGAGACCCAGTACTTC. V gene TRBV6-1 combines with J gene TRBJ2-5, with TRBD1 matching over 8 bases. This CDR3 has 15 residues. The V segment lost 2 bases and the J segment 5 bases; nucleotides outside the gene matches: 7. Germline CDR1 and CDR2: MNHNS and SASEGT.

Note on this clone: Distinct nucleotide sequences in the sample also encode this CDR3. This sequence joins TRBV7-3 and TRBJ2-5, with D possibly TRBD1 on 6 matching bases. Germline lookup yields CDR1 SGHTA and CDR2 FQGTGA. The CDR3 spans 13 residues. The germline V and J ends were trimmed by 2 bases and 4 bases, with 8 bases remaining between them. The CDR3 loop is CASSLAGAETQYF. CDR3 DNA sequence: TGTGCCAGCAGCTTAGCAGGGGCAGAGACCCAGTACTTC.

This sequence joins TRBV5-4 and TRBJ2-7; 8 positions match TRBD2. The CDR3 runs to 15 residues. Germline V gene sequence: CDR1 SGHNT, CDR2 YYREEE (reference sequence). V was pared by 5 bases and J by 4 bases, with 11 bases of the junction left unmatched. The DNA for the CDR3 is TGTGCCAGCAGTAGGAGCGGGAGCGGTCCTTACGAGCAGTACTTC. Protein product: CASSRSGSGPYEQYF.

The V and J genes are TRBV13 and TRBJ1-4; 7 bases agree with TRBD1. The junction had 9 bases not matched to a gene; V was cut back by 2 bases and J by 3 bases. CDR1 and CDR2 from the germline V gene are PRHDT and FYEKMQ (reference sequence). The CDR3 covers 17 residues. The CDR3 DNA sequence: TGTGCCAGCAGCTTACGGACAGGAGAAAAAGCTAATGAAAAACTGTTTTTT. This codes for CASSLRTGEKANEKLFF.

The rearrangement joins TRBV30 to TRBJ2-3; 9 bases line up with TRBD2. Germline assignment: CDR1 GTSNPN and CDR2 SVGIG (reference sequence). V lost 5 bases, J lost 2 bases, and 5 bases stayed unmatched. The CDR3 loop spans 14 amino acids. CDR3 region: CAWASGVNTDTQYF. In nucleotides, the CDR3 is TGTGCCTGGGCTAGCGGGGTGAACACAGATACGCAGTATTTT.

CDR3 region: CASSQRTSGTGWEQFF. CDR3 bases: TGCGCCAGCAGCCAGCGGACTAGCGGGACGGGTTGGGAGCAGTTCTTC. The chain recombines TRBV4-1 with TRBJ2-1, with 12 bases that match TRBD2. This CDR3 spans 16 amino acids. Germline assignment: CDR1 MGHRA and CDR2 YSYEKL. Trimming took 3 bases from V and 10 from J; bases not matched to a gene: 10.

This clone appeared once. The chain has TRBV9 and TRBJ2-1; 9 nucleotides align to TRBD2. V lost 0 bases, J lost 9 bases, and 10 bases stayed unmatched. The CDR3 covers 16 residues. The germline V gene has CDR1 SGDLS and CDR2 YYNGEE. CDR3 nucleotide sequence: TGTGCCAGCAGCGTAGTCCCTGGCGGGAGGGCCGGTGAGCAGTTCTTC. It codes for CASSVVPGGRAGEQFF.